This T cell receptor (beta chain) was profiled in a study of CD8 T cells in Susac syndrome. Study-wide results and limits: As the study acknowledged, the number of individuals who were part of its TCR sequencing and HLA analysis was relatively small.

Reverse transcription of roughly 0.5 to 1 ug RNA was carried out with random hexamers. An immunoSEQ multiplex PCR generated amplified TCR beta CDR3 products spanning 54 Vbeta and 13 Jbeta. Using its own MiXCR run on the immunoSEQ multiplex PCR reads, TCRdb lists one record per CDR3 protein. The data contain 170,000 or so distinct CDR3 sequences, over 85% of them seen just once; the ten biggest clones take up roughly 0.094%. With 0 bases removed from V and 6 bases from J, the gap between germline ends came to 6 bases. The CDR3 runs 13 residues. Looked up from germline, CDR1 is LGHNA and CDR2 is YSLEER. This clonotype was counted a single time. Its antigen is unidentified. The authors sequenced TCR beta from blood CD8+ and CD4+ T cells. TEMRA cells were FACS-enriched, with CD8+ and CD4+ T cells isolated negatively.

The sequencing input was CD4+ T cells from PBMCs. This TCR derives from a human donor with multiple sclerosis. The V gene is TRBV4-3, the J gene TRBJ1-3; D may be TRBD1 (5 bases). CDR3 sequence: CASSQDRVNTIYF. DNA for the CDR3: TGCGCCAGCAGCCAAGACAGGGTAAACACCATATATTTT.